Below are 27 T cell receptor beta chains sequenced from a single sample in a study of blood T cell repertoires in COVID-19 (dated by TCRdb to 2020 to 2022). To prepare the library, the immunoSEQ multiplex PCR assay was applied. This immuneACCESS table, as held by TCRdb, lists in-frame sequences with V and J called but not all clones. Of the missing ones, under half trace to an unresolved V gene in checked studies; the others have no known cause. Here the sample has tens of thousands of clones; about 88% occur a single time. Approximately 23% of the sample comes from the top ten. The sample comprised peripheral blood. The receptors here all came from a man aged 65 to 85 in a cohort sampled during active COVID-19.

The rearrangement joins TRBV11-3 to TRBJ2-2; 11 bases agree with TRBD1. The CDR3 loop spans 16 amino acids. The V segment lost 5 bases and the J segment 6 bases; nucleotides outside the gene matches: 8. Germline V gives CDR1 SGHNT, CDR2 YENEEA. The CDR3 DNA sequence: TGTGCCAGCAGCACTCGGACAGGGGGCGGGGCCGGGGAGCTGTTTTTT. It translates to CASSTRTGGGAGELFF. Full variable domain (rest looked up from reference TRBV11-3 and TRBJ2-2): EAGVVQSPRYKIIEKKQPVAFWCNPISGHNTLYWYLQNLGQGPELLIRYENEEAVDDSQLPKDRFSAERLKGVDSTLKIQPAELGDSAVYLCASSTRTGGGAGELFFGEGSRLTVL.

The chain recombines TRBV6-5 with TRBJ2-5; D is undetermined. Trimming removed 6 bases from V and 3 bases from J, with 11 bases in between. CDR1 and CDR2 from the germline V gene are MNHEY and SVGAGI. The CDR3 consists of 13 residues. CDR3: CASSRIQKETQYF. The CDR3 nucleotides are TGTGCCAGCAGCCGAATTCAGAAAGAGACCCAGTACTTC.

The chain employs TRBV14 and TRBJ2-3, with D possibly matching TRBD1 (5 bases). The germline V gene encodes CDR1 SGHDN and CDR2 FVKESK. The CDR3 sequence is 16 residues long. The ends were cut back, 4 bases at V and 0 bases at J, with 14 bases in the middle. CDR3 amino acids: CASSPAKGLSTDTQYF. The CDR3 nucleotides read TGTGCCAGCAGCCCGGCTAAGGGGCTTAGCACAGATACGCAGTATTTT. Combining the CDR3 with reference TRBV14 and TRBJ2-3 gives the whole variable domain EAGVTQFPSHSVIEKGQTVTLRCDPISGHDNLYWYRRVMGKEIKFLLHFVKESKQDESGMPNNRFLAERTGGTYSTLKVQPAELEDSGVYFCASSPAKGLSTDTQYFGPGTRLTVL.

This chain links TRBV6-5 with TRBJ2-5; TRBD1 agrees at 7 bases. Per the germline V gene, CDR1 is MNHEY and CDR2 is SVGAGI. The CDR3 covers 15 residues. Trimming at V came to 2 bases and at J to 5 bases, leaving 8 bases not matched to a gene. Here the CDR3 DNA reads TGTGCCAGCAGTTACGGCAGGGGGAGAGGGGAGACCCAGTACTTC. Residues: CASSYGRGRGETQYF.

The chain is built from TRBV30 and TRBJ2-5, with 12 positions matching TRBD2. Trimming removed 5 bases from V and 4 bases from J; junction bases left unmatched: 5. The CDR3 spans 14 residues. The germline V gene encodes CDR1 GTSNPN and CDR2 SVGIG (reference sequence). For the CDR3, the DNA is TGTGCCTGGGATGGACTAGCGGGAATAGAGACCCAGTACTTC. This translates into CAWDGLAGIETQYF.

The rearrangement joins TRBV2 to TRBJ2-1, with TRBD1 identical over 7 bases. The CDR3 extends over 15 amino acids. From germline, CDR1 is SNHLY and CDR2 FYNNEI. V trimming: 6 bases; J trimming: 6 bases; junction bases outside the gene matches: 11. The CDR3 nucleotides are TGTGCCAGCAGACAACAGACAGGGTTTGGCAATGAGCAGTTCTTC. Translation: CASRQQTGFGNEQFF.

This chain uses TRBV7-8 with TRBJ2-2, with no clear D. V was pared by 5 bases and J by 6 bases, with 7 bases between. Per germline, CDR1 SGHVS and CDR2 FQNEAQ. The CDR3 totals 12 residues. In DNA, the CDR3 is TGTGCCAGCAGCCCCCCTCCCGGGGAGCTGTTTTTT. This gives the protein CASSPPPGELFF.

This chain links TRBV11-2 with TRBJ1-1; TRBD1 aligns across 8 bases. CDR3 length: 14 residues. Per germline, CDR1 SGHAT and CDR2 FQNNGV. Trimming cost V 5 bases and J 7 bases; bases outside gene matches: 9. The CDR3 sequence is CASSRDRTNGEAFF. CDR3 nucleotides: TGTGCCAGCAGCCGGGACAGGACGAACGGTGAAGCTTTCTTT.

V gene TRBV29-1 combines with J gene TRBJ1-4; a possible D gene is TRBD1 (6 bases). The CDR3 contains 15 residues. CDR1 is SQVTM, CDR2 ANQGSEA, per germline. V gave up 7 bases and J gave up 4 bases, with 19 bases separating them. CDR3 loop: CSAGMLQGNNEKLFF. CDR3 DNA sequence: TGCAGCGCCGGAATGCTACAGGGAAATAATGAAAAACTGTTTTTT.

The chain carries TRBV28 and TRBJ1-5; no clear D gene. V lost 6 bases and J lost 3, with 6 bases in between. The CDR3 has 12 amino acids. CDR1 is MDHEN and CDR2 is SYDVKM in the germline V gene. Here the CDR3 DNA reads TGTGCCAGCAGCCTATTCAATCAGCCCCAGCATTTT. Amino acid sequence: CASSLFNQPQHF.

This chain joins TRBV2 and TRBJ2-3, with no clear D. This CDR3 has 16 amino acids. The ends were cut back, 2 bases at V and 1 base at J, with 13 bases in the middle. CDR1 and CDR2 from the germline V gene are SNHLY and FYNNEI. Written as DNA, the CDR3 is TGTGCCAGCAGTGAAAGGCTTCGTAGCCGCACAGATACGCAGTATTTT. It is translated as CASSERLRSRTDTQYF.

CDR3 DNA sequence: TGTGCCAGCAGTTTTGCATTCTACTCTGGGGCCAACGTCCTGACTTTC. Translating gives CASSFAFYSGANVLTF. The V call is TRBV28, the J call TRBJ2-6; D gene uncertain. Germline CDR1 MDHEN, CDR2 SYDVKM. V was clipped by 3 bases and J by 0 bases, with 9 bases between them. This CDR3 has 16 residues.

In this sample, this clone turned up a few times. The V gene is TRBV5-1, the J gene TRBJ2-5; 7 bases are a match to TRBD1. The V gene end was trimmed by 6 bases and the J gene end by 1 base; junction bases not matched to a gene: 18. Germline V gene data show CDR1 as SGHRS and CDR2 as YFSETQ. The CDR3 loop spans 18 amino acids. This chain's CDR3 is CASNSGQTTSLRQETQYF. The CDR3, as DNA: TGCGCCAGCAACTCGGGACAGACTACTTCCCTCCGCCAAGAGACCCAGTACTTC.

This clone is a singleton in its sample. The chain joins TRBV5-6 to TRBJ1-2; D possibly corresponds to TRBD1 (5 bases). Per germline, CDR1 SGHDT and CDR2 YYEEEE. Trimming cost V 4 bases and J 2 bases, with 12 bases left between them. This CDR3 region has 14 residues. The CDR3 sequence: CASSPLTANYGYTF. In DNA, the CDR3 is TGTGCCAGCAGCCCCTTGACAGCGAACTATGGCTACACCTTC.

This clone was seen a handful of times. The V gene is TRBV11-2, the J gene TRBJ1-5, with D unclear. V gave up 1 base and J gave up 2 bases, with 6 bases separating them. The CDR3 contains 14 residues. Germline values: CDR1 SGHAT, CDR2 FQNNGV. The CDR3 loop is CASSLGQGNQPQHF. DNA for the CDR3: TGTGCCAGCAGCTTAGGGCAGGGCAATCAGCCCCAGCATTTT.

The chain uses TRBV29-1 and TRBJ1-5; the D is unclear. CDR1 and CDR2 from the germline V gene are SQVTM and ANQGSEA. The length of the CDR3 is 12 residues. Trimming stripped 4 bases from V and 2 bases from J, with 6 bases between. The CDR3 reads CSVAVGNQPQHF. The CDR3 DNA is TGCAGCGTTGCAGTGGGCAATCAGCCCCAGCATTTT.

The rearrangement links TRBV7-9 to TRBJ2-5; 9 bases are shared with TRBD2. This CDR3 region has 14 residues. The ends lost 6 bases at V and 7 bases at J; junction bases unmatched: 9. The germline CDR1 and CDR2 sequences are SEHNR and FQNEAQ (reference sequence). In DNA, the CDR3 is TGTGCCAGCAGGGTAGCGGGAGACGGGGGGACCCAGTACTTC. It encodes CASRVAGDGGTQYF.

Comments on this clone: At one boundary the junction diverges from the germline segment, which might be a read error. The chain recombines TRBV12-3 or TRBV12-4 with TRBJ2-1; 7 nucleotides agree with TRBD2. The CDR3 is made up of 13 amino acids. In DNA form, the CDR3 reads TGTGCCAGCAGCTTAGGTGGGGAGGGTGAGCAGTTCTTC. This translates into CASSLGGEGEQFF.

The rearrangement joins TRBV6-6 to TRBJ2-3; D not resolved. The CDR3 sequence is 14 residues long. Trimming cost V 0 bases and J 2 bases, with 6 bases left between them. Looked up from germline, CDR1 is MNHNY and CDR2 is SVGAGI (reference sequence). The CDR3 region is CASSYSTTTDTQYF. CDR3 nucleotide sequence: TGTGCCAGCAGTTACTCCACTACCACAGATACGCAGTATTTT.

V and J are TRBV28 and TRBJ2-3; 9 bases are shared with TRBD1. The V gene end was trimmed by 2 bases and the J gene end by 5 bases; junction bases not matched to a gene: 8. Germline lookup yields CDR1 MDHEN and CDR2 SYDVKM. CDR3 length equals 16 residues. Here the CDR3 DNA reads TGTGCCAGCAGTTTACAAACAGGGGGCGGGGGAGATACGCAGTATTTT. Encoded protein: CASSLQTGGGGDTQYF.

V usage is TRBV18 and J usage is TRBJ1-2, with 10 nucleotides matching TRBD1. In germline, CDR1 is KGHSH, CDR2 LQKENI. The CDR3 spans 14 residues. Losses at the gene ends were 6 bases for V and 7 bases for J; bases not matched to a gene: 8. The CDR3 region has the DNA TGTGCCAGCTCGCCCGGGACAGGGGAGAGTGGCTACACCTTC. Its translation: CASSPGTGESGYTF. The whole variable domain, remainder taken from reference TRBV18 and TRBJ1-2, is NAGVMQNPRHLVRRRGQEARLRCSPMKGHSHVYWYRQLPEEGLKFMVYLQKENIIDESGMPKERFSAEFPKEGPSILRIQQVVRGDSAAYFCASSPGTGESGYTFGSGTRLTVV.

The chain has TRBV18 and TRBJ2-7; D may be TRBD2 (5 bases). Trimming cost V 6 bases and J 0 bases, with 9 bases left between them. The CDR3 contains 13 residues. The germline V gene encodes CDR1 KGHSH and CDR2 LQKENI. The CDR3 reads CASSTGYSYEQYF. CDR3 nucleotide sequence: TGTGCCAGCTCGACGGGATACTCCTACGAGCAGTACTTC.

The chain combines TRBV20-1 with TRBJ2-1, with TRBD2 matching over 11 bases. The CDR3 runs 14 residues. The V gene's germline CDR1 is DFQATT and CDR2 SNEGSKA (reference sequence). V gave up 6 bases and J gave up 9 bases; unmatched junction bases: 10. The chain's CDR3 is CSASSGRAQGEQFF. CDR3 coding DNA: TGCAGTGCCAGTAGCGGGAGGGCCCAAGGTGAGCAGTTCTTC.

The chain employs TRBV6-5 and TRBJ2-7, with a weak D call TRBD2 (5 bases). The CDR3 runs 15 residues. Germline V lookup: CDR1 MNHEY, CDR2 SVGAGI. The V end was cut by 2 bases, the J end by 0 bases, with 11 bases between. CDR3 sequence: CASSYERSRSYEQYF. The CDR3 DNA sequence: TGTGCCAGCAGTTACGAGCGGTCCCGCTCCTACGAGCAGTACTTC.

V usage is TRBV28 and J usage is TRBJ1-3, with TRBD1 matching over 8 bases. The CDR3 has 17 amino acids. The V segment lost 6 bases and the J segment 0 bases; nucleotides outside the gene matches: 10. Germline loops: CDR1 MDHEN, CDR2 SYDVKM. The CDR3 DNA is TGTGCCAGCAGCGCCGGGACAGGCCTCCTCTCTGGAAACACCATATATTTT. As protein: CASSAGTGLLSGNTIYF. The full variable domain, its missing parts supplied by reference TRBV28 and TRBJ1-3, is DVKVTQSSRYLVKRTGEKVFLECVQDMDHENMFWYRQDPGLGLRLIYFSYDVKMKEKGDIPEGYSVSREKKERFSLILESASTNQTSMYLCASSAGTGLLSGNTIYFGEGSWLTVV.

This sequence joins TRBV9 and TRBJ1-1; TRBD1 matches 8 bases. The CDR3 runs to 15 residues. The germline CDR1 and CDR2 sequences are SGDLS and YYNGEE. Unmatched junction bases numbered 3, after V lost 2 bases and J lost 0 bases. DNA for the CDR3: TGTGCCAGCAGCGTGCAGACAGGGGTGAACACTGAAGCTTTCTTT. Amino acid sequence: CASSVQTGVNTEAFF.

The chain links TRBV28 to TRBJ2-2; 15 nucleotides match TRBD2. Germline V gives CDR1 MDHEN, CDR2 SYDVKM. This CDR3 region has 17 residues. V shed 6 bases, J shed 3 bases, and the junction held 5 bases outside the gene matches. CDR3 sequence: CASSRGLAGGHTGELFF. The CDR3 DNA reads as TGTGCCAGCAGCCGGGGACTAGCGGGAGGCCACACCGGGGAGCTGTTTTTT.